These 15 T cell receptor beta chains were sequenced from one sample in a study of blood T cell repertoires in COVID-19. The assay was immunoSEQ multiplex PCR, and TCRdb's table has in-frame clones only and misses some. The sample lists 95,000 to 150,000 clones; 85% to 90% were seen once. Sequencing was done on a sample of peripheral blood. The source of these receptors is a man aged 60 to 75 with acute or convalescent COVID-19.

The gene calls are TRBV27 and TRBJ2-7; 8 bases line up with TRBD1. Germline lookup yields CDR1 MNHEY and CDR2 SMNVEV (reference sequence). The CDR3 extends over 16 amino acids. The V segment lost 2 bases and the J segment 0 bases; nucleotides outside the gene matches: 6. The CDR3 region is CASSLRTGRLSYEQYF. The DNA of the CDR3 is TGTGCCAGCAGTTTACGGACAGGGAGACTCTCCTACGAGCAGTACTTC.

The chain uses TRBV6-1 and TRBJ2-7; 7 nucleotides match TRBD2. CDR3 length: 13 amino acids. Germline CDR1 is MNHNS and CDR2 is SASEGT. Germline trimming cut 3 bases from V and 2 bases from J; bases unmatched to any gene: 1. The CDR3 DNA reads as TGTGCCAGCAGTGATGGACTAGCCTACGAGCAGTACTTC. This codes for CASSDGLAYEQYF.

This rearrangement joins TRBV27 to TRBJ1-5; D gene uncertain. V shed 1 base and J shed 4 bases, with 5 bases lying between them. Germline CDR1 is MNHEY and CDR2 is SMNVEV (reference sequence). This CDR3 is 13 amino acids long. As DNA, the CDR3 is TGTGCCAGCAGTTTATGGCCGAATCAGCCCCAGCATTTT. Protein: CASSLWPNQPQHF.

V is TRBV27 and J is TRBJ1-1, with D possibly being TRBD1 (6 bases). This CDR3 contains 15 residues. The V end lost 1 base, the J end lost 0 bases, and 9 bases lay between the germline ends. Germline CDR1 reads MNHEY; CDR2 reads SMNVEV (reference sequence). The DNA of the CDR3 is TGTGCCAGCAGTTTATGGCAGGGGTTGAACACTGAAGCTTTCTTT. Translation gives CASSLWQGLNTEAFF.

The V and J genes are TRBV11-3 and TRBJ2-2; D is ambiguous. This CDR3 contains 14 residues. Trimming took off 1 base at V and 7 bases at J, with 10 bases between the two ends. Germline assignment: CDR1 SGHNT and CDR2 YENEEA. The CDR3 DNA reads TGTGCCAGCAGCTTAGCTTCGCGGAGCGGGGAGCTGTTTTTT. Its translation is CASSLASRSGELFF. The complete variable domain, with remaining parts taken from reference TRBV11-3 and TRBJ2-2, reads EAGVVQSPRYKIIEKKQPVAFWCNPISGHNTLYWYLQNLGQGPELLIRYENEEAVDDSQLPKDRFSAERLKGVDSTLKIQPAELGDSAVYLCASSLASRSGELFFGEGSRLTVL.

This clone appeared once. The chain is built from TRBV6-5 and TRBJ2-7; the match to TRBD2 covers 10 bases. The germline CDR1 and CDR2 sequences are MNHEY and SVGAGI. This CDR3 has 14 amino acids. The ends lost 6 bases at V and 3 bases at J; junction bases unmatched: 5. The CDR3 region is CASSKRLAGYEQYF. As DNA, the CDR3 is TGTGCCAGCAGCAAACGACTAGCGGGCTACGAGCAGTACTTC.

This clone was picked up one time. The CDR3 is CASSRQGYGYTF. The CDR3 coding sequence is TGTGCCAGCAGTCGACAGGGCTATGGCTACACCTTC. The chain employs TRBV12-3 or TRBV12-4 and TRBJ1-2; 7 bases are a match to TRBD1. The V and J ends lost 5 bases and 4 bases, in that order; junction bases with no gene match: 1. The CDR3 contains 12 residues.

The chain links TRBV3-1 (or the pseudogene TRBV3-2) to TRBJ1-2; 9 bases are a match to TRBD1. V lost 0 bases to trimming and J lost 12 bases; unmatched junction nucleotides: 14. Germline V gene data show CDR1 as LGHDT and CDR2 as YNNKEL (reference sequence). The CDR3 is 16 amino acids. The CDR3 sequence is CASSQEGEGQGFLNTF. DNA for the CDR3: TGTGCCAGCAGCCAAGAGGGGGAGGGACAGGGCTTTCTTAACACCTTC.

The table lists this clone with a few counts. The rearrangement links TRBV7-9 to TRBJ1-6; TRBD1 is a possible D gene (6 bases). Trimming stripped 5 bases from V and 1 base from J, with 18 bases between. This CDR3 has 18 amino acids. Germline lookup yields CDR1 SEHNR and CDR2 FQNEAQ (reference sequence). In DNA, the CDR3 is TGTGCCAGCAGCCGCCGGACAGTCCCCGGGTCCTATAATTCACCCCTCCACTTT. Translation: CASSRRTVPGSYNSPLHF.

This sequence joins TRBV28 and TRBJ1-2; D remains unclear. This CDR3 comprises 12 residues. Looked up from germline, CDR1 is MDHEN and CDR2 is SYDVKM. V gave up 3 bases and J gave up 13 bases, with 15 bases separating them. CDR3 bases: TGTGCCAGCAGTTTGGAGGCGAACAGTTGCACCTTC. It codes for CASSLEANSCTF.

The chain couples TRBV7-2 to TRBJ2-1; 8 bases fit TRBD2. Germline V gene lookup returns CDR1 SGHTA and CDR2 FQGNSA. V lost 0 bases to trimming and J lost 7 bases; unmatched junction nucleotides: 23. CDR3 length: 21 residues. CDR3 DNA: TGTGCCAGCAGCTTAGCGTCCGGGAGGGCCGAACTTGGCCGAACAAGGAATGAGCAGTTCTTC. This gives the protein CASSLASGRAELGRTRNEQFF.

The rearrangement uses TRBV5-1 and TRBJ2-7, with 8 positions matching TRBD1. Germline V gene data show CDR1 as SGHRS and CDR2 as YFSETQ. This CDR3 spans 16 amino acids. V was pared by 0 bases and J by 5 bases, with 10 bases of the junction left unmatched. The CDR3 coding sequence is TGCGCCAGCAGCTTGGAGGGGAGACAGGGGCTCGACGAGCAGTACTTC. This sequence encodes CASSLEGRQGLDEQYF.

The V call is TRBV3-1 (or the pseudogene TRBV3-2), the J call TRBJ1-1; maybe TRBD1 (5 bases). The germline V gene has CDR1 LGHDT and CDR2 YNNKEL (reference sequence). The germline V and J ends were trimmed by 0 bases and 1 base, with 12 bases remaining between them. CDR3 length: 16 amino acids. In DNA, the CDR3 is TGTGCCAGCAGCCAAGATCCCGCAGGGCAGAACACTGAAGCTTTCTTT. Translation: CASSQDPAGQNTEAFF.

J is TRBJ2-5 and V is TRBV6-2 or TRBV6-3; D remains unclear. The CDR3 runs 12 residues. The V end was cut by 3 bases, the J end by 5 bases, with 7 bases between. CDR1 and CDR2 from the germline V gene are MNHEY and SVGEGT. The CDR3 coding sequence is TGTGCCAGCAGTTATGTCGGGGAGACCCAGTACTTC. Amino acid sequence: CASSYVGETQYF.

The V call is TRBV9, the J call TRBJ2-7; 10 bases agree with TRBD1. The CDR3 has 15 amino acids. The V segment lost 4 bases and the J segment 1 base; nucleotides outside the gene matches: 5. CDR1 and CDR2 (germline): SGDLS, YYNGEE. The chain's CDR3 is CASSLGQGPSYEQYF. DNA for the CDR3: TGTGCCAGCAGCCTGGGACAGGGGCCTTCCTACGAGCAGTACTTC.